A single sample gave rise to the 20 T cell receptor beta chains below, sequenced in a study of blood T cell repertoires in COVID-19. Only in-frame clones appear in the TCRdb table, and some are missing; sequencing was by immunoSEQ multiplex PCR. The sample carries hundreds of thousands of clones, 88% recorded once. Sequencing used peripheral blood. All receptors come from a human donor in a cohort sampled during active COVID-19.

This clone has just one count. The chain is built from TRBV5-3 and TRBJ2-5, with a possible D match to TRBD2 (6 bases). TRBV5-3 is treated as an ORF (open reading frame) with a function not yet certain. The CDR3 loop spans 13 amino acids. V was shortened by 5 bases and J by 4 bases, with 12 bases between the two germline ends. The CDR3 sequence: CARRPRRGETQYF. The CDR3 DNA is TGTGCCAGAAGGCCCCGGAGGGGAGAGACCCAGTACTTC.

The chain links TRBV11-2 to TRBJ2-6, with 11 bases that match TRBD1. J lost 2 bases, V lost 4 bases, and 1 base had no gene match. Germline V gene data show CDR1 as SGHAT and CDR2 as FQNNGV. The CDR3 is 16 residues long. The CDR3 DNA sequence: TGTGCCAGCAGCTGGACAGGGGGCGCTGGGGCCAACGTCCTGACTTTC. It codes for CASSWTGGAGANVLTF.

The rearrangement joins TRBV2 to TRBJ2-7; 8 bases are shared with TRBD2. There are 15 residues in the CDR3. V shed 6 bases, J shed 3 bases, and the junction held 10 bases outside the gene matches. Germline CDR1 and CDR2: SNHLY and FYNNEI. The CDR3 region has the DNA TGTGCCAGCAGCGGGGGTAGCGGGGCGTACTACGAGCAGTACTTC. Translation gives CASSGGSGAYYEQYF.

This clone has just a few counts. The J gene is TRBJ1-2, the V gene TRBV3-1 (or the pseudogene TRBV3-2); D unclear. Trimming took off 1 base at V and 7 bases at J, with 10 bases between the two ends. The CDR3 runs to 13 residues. Germline CDR1 and CDR2: LGHDT and YNNKEL (reference sequence). CDR3 sequence (DNA): TGTGCCAGCAGCCAAGCGGGTGGTGTTGGCTACACCTTC. Translating gives CASSQAGGVGYTF.

The V gene is TRBV4-3, the J gene TRBJ1-1, with unresolved D. Trimming left V 1 base short and J 2 bases short, with 14 bases between. The CDR3 totals 16 residues. CDR1 is LGHNA, CDR2 YSLEER, per germline. The CDR3 reads CASSQVPRAANTEAFF. The CDR3 bases are TGCGCCAGCAGCCAAGTCCCGCGAGCCGCAAACACTGAAGCTTTCTTT.

The chain is built from TRBV10-3 and TRBJ2-3, with TRBD2 identical over 9 bases. The germline CDR1 and CDR2 sequences are ENHRY and SYGVKD. There are 15 residues in the CDR3. J gave up 4 bases and V 5 bases, and 7 bases lay outside the gene matches. The CDR3 here is CAISSGRGGPDTQYF. CDR3 nucleotide sequence: TGTGCCATCAGTTCGGGGCGGGGGGGCCCAGATACGCAGTATTTT.

This clone was seen only a few times. CDR3 nucleotides: TGCAGCGCGGGGGGGAGGAGCACTGAAGCTTTCTTT. Translation gives CSAGGRSTEAFF. V and J are TRBV29-1 and TRBJ1-1; perhaps TRBD1 as D (5 bases). Trimming left V 7 bases short and J 4 bases short, with 13 bases between. Germline-derived CDR1 and CDR2 are SQVTM and ANQGSEA. The CDR3 spans 12 residues.

The chain recombines TRBV5-1 with TRBJ2-7, with D perhaps matching TRBD2 (6 bases). Per germline, CDR1 SGHRS and CDR2 YFSETQ. The CDR3 consists of 15 residues. Trimming cost V 0 bases and J 4 bases, with 14 bases left between them. As DNA, the CDR3 is TGCGCCAGCAGCTTGGGGCCGGGGGACTTTTACGAGCAGTACTTC. Translation: CASSLGPGDFYEQYF.

This clone was seen a few times. The chain employs TRBV3-1 (or the pseudogene TRBV3-2) and TRBJ1-3; D gene unclear. CDR3 size: 17 residues. V lost 2 bases and J lost 2, with 16 bases in between. Germline lookup yields CDR1 LGHDT and CDR2 YNNKEL (reference sequence). The DNA for the CDR3 is TGTGCCAGCAGCCAATTCCGGGTCCTGGAGGCTGGAAACACCATATATTTT. Protein sequence: CASSQFRVLEAGNTIYF.

J is TRBJ2-7 and V is TRBV6-2 or TRBV6-3, with 8 bases matching TRBD1. J gave up 5 bases and V 1 base, and 4 bases lay outside the gene matches. The germline V gene has CDR1 MNHEY and CDR2 SVGEGT. The CDR3 spans 14 residues. Here the CDR3 DNA reads TGTGCCAGCAGTTACTGGCGGACAGGGAACGAGCAGTACTTC. It codes for CASSYWRTGNEQYF.

The gene calls are TRBV6-2 or TRBV6-3 and TRBJ1-2, with a weak D call TRBD1 (5 bases). V shed 6 bases and J shed 8 bases, with 13 bases lying between them. Germline values: CDR1 MNHEY, CDR2 SVGEGT. This CDR3 region has 12 residues. CDR3: CASSLTGSGYTF. In DNA, the CDR3 is TGTGCCAGCAGCCTAACAGGTTCCGGCTACACCTTC.

The chain links TRBV9 to TRBJ2-1; the D gene is possibly TRBD1 (6 bases). The CDR3 is 15 amino acids. Between the trimmed V and J ends, which lost 0 bases and 12 bases, there was a span of 19 bases. Germline V gene data show CDR1 as SGDLS and CDR2 as YYNGEE. The CDR3 DNA follows: TGTGCCAGCAGCGTAGGGCCGATACCGACAGGTGGGCAGTTCTTC. Its translation: CASSVGPIPTGGQFF. Complete variable domain (other parts from reference TRBV9 and TRBJ2-1): DSGVTQTPKHLITATGQRVTLRCSPRSGDLSVYWYQQSLDQGLQFLIQYYNGEERAKGNILERFSAQQFPDLHSELNLSSLELGDSALYFCASSVGPIPTGGQFFGPGTRLTVL.

This chain joins TRBV3-1 (or the pseudogene TRBV3-2) and TRBJ2-7; D unresolved. V lost 8 bases to trimming and J lost 0 bases, with 23 bases between them. CDR1 and CDR2 from the germline V gene are LGHDT and YNNKEL (reference sequence). The CDR3 has 17 residues. CDR3 in amino acids: CASSQLTSRASSYEQYF. The CDR3 region has the DNA TGTGCCAGCTCGCAGTTGACCAGCCGAGCTAGCTCCTACGAGCAGTACTTC.

This chain uses TRBV7-9 with TRBJ1-1; tentative D call: TRBD1 (6 bases). The length of the CDR3 is 15 residues. The germline gives CDR1 SEHNR, CDR2 FQNEAQ (reference sequence). The V and J ends lost 9 bases and 4 bases respectively, with 21 bases between them. The CDR3 DNA sequence: TGTGCCAGTAAGGCAAGGAGGGGGGGGAGCACTGAAGCTTTCTTT. Translating gives CASKARRGGSTEAFF.

This clone showed up just once. CDR3 residues: CASSSRSYNEQFF. For the CDR3, the DNA is TGTGCCAGCAGTTCCCGCTCCTACAATGAGCAGTTCTTC. The genes are TRBV28 and TRBJ2-1; D gene ambiguous. Germline V gives CDR1 MDHEN, CDR2 SYDVKM. The CDR3 has 13 amino acids. V shed 4 bases and J shed 0 bases, with 4 bases lying between them.

This chain connects TRBV20-1 to TRBJ2-7; D is undetermined. With 3 bases removed from V and 9 bases from J, the gap between germline ends came to 9 bases. The CDR3 has 10 amino acids. Germline loops: CDR1 DFQATT, CDR2 SNEGSKA (reference sequence). CDR3 loop: CSASFGAQYF. DNA of the CDR3: TGCAGTGCTAGCTTCGGAGCGCAGTACTTC.

This chain links TRBV7-8 with TRBJ1-1, with D perhaps TRBD1 (5 bases). The CDR3 runs 14 residues. V lost 3 bases and J lost 0, with 8 bases in between. Looked up from germline, CDR1 is SGHVS and CDR2 is FQNEAQ. This chain's CDR3 is CASSFGGMNTEAFF. DNA for the CDR3: TGTGCCAGCAGCTTTGGGGGGATGAACACTGAAGCTTTCTTT.

This chain links TRBV27 with TRBJ2-4; TRBD2 might be the D (7 bases). CDR3 length equals 17 residues. V lost 5 bases to trimming and J lost 1 base, with 18 bases between them. Germline V lookup: CDR1 MNHEY, CDR2 SMNVEV (reference sequence). In DNA, the CDR3 is TGTGCCAGCAGTCGGCGCGGGGGACATATGGCCAAAAACATTCAGTACTTC. The encoded protein is CASSRRGGHMAKNIQYF.

This clone was seen a single time. The V call is TRBV18, the J call TRBJ1-2; 9 bases align to TRBD1. Germline CDR1 is KGHSH and CDR2 is LQKENI. The CDR3 contains 14 residues. The ends lost 3 bases at V and 4 bases at J; junction bases unmatched: 3. DNA of the CDR3: TGTGCCAGCTCACCTGGGGACAGGGTCTATGGCTACACCTTC. Translated: CASSPGDRVYGYTF.

V and J are TRBV6-1 and TRBJ2-7; D gene uncertain. Trimming stripped 2 bases from V and 8 bases from J, with 4 bases between. Germline V lookup: CDR1 MNHNS, CDR2 SASEGT. The CDR3 sequence is 10 residues long. The DNA for the CDR3 is TGTGCCAGCAGTGAATTTAAGCAGTACTTC. Protein: CASSEFKQYF.